This passage covers 5 T cell receptor beta chains from one sample sequenced in a study of shared clonotypes between healthy human individuals. Profiling relied on immunoSEQ multiplex PCR, and the TCRdb table lists in-frame clones only, not all of them. The top ten hold over 0.8% of the sample, which has about a million clones, 60% to 80% seen once. Sample: memory CD4+ T cells from PBMCs. Subset reported: CD45RA-negative fraction. The receptors originated from a man between 18 and 35 years old in good health. Some clones in this sample may be carry-over from other donors' samples.

This clone has only a few counts. The rearrangement uses TRBV28 and TRBJ1-2; 12 nucleotides match TRBD1. The CDR3 has 13 residues. Germline CDR1 reads MDHEN; CDR2 reads SYDVKM. J was trimmed by 11 bases and V by 5 bases; bases with no gene match: 6. CDR3: CASSLRDRGQYTF. The CDR3 nucleotides are TGTGCCAGCAGTCTCCGGGACAGGGGGCAATACACCTTC.

The chain carries TRBV19 and TRBJ2-4; possibly TRBD1 or TRBD2 for D (6 bases each). This CDR3 is built from 15 residues. The germline V gene encodes CDR1 LNHDA and CDR2 SQIVND (reference sequence). The V gene lost 5 bases and the J gene lost 4 bases, with 15 bases spanning the gap. The CDR3 nucleotides are TGTGCCAGTAGTCCTCCCGGGGGCCCAAAAAACATTCAGTACTTC. Translation: CASSPPGGPKNIQYF. Supplemented by reference TRBV19 and TRBJ2-4, the full variable domain reads DGGITQSPKYLFRKEGQNVTLSCEQNLNHDAMYWYRQDPGQGLRLIYYSQIVNDFQKGDIAEGYSVSREKKESFPLTVTSAQKNPTAFYLCASSPPGGPKNIQYFGAGTRLSVL.

This clone was counted only a few times. V is TRBV29-1 and J is TRBJ2-7; 7 bases are a match to TRBD1. The CDR3 sequence is 16 residues long. Germline trimming cut 4 bases from V and 2 bases from J; bases unmatched to any gene: 14. Germline CDR1 is SQVTM and CDR2 is ANQGSEA. The CDR3 DNA reads as TGCAGCGTTGTGGGACAGTTGAGGCGCCGAACCTACGAGCAGTACTTC. Amino acid sequence: CSVVGQLRRRTYEQYF.

This clone has more than one count but fewer than ten. This chain links TRBV2 with TRBJ1-2, with D possibly being TRBD1 (6 bases). Trimming stripped 6 bases from V and 4 bases from J, with 18 bases between. CDR3 length equals 15 residues. Germline CDR1 is SNHLY and CDR2 is FYNNEI. The CDR3 loop is CASRTREGVLYGYTF. In DNA form, the CDR3 reads TGTGCCAGCAGGACGCGGGAGGGGGTACTCTATGGCTACACCTTC.

V gene TRBV4-1 combines with J gene TRBJ2-3; 12 bases align to TRBD2. CDR1 MGHRA and CDR2 YSYEKL come from the germline V gene. The CDR3 spans 17 residues. V shed 4 bases and J 7 bases; nucleotides not matched to a gene: 12. The CDR3 loop is CASSPPKSSGRGNTQYF. The CDR3 DNA follows: TGCGCCAGCAGCCCCCCAAAATCTAGCGGGAGGGGGAATACGCAGTATTTT.